A selection of T cell receptor beta chains follows, all from one sample in a study of shared T cell receptors in the human thymus. The repertoire was sequenced with immunoSEQ multiplex PCR; TCRdb's copy has only in-frame clones and lacks some. The sample yields approximately 760,000 clones, roughly 85% seen once. The sample also formed part of further work on human thymus T cells.

Sequencing was done on a sample of thymocytes. Receptors were obtained from a girl under three years old with a congenital heart defect. Each CDR3 is given with its conserved first and last residue. A D gene is named only where the DNA matches it firmly. Clone size is not always given. Where it is, it says once, few, many or a class for expanded clones.

clone_size: -; cdr3_length: 17; d_call: -; v_call: TRBV7-2; j_call: TRBJ1-6; cdr3_aa: CASRRRGGRNPNSPLHF; cdr3_nt: TGTGCCAGCAGGAGAAGAGGAGGGAGGAATCCTAATTCACCCCTCCACTTT
clone_size: -; cdr3_length: 16; d_call: -; v_call: TRBV15; j_call: TRBJ1-2; cdr3_aa: CATSRDWALKWNGYTF; cdr3_nt: TGTGCCACCAGCAGAGATTGGGCCTTGAAATGGAATGGCTACACCTTC
clone_size: once; cdr3_length: 12; d_call: -; v_call: TRBV7-2; j_call: TRBJ1-3; cdr3_aa: CAMGSYGNTIYF; cdr3_nt: TGTGCCATGGGGAGCTATGGAAACACCATATATTTT
clone_size: -; cdr3_length: 17; d_call: TRBD1; v_call: TRBV19; j_call: TRBJ2-7; cdr3_aa: CASSTSDRGPLRYEQYF; cdr3_nt: TGTGCCAGTAGTACCTCCGACAGGGGACCTCTTAGGTACGAGCAGTACTTC
clone_size: -; cdr3_length: 16; d_call: -; v_call: TRBV12-1; j_call: TRBJ1-2; cdr3_aa: CASSPHDGQRRDGYTF; cdr3_nt: TGTGCCAGCAGCCCCCATGATGGACAGAGAAGAGATGGCTACACCTTC
clone_size: few; cdr3_length: 20; d_call: -; v_call: TRBV4-1; j_call: TRBJ2-7; cdr3_aa: CASSQDWVRGGRDKTYEQYF; cdr3_nt: TGCGCCAGCAGCCAAGATTGGGTGCGCGGGGGCCGGGACAAGACCTACGAGCAGTACTTC
clone_size: -; cdr3_length: 16; d_call: TRBD1; v_call: TRBV7-2; j_call: TRBJ1-1; cdr3_aa: CASSLRDRGPNTEAFF; cdr3_nt: TGTGCCAGCAGCCTCCGGGACAGGGGACCGAACACTGAAGCTTTCTTT
clone_size: -; cdr3_length: 18; d_call: TRBD1; v_call: TRBV7-9; j_call: TRBJ1-4; cdr3_aa: CASSLYTVNRGQNEKLFF; cdr3_nt: TGTGCCAGCAGCCTATATACCGTCAACAGGGGACAGAATGAAAAACTGTTTTTT
clone_size: -; cdr3_length: 17; d_call: -; v_call: TRBV23-1; j_call: TRBJ1-6; cdr3_aa: CASTPTPRSSYNSPLHF; cdr3_nt: TGCGCCAGCACGCCCACCCCCCGGAGCTCCTATAATTCACCCCTCCACTTT
clone_size: -; cdr3_length: 15; d_call: TRBD1; v_call: TRBV5-6; j_call: TRBJ2-5; cdr3_aa: CASRKTPGQQETQYF; cdr3_nt: TGTGCCAGCAGAAAGACACCGGGACAGCAAGAGACCCAGTACTTC
clone_size: -; cdr3_length: 17; d_call: -; v_call: TRBV5-8; j_call: TRBJ1-2; cdr3_aa: CASSLPTGAFYNYGYTF; cdr3_nt: TGTGCCAGCAGCTTGCCAACCGGTGCCTTCTATAACTATGGCTACACCTTC
clone_size: -; cdr3_length: 15; d_call: TRBD2; v_call: TRBV6-6; j_call: TRBJ2-7; cdr3_aa: CASSYAGGAGYEQYF; cdr3_nt: TGTGCCAGCAGTTACGCGGGGGGTGCGGGCTACGAGCAGTACTTC
clone_size: -; cdr3_length: 18; d_call: -; v_call: TRBV14; j_call: TRBJ2-2; cdr3_aa: CASSQASPGYADTGELFF; cdr3_nt: TGTGCCAGCAGCCAAGCCAGCCCGGGGTATGCGGACACCGGGGAGCTGTTTTTT
clone_size: -; cdr3_length: 18; d_call: -; v_call: TRBV15; j_call: TRBJ2-7; cdr3_aa: CATSKNYTNRPCSYEQYF; cdr3_nt: TGTGCCACCAGCAAAAACTATACTAACAGGCCCTGCTCCTACGAGCAGTACTTC
clone_size: -; cdr3_length: 15; d_call: -; v_call: TRBV27; j_call: TRBJ1-1; cdr3_aa: CASSSLLTVNTEAFF; cdr3_nt: TGTGCCAGCAGTTCCTTGTTGACAGTGAACACTGAAGCTTTCTTT
clone_size: -; cdr3_length: 16; d_call: -; v_call: TRBV27; j_call: TRBJ2-7; cdr3_aa: CASSPGLRRGSYEQYF; cdr3_nt: TGTGCCAGCAGTCCGGGCTTGAGGCGGGGATCCTACGAGCAGTACTTC
clone_size: -; cdr3_length: 13; d_call: TRBD1; v_call: TRBV5-5; j_call: TRBJ1-2; cdr3_aa: CASSLGGDSGYTF; cdr3_nt: TGTGCCAGCAGCTTAGGGGGCGATTCGGGCTACACCTTC
clone_size: -; cdr3_length: 15; d_call: TRBD1; v_call: TRBV7-3; j_call: TRBJ1-2; cdr3_aa: CASSSSGTGIDGYTF; cdr3_nt: TGTGCCAGCAGCTCATCCGGGACAGGGATCGATGGCTACACCTTC
clone_size: -; cdr3_length: 14; d_call: -; v_call: TRBV6-1; j_call: TRBJ2-3; cdr3_aa: CASSEDSLGDTQYF; cdr3_nt: TGTGCCAGCAGTGAGGACAGTTTGGGAGATACGCAGTATTTT
clone_size: -; cdr3_length: 17; d_call: TRBD1; v_call: TRBV4-1; j_call: TRBJ2-7; cdr3_aa: CASSQGGRDRSSYEQYF; cdr3_nt: TGCGCCAGCAGCCAAGGGGGTCGGGACAGGAGCTCCTACGAGCAGTACTTC
clone_size: -; cdr3_length: 13; d_call: TRBD1; v_call: TRBV19; j_call: TRBJ1-2; cdr3_aa: CASRPGQGNGYTF; cdr3_nt: TGTGCCAGTAGGCCGGGACAGGGGAATGGCTACACCTTC
clone_size: -; cdr3_length: 12; d_call: -; v_call: TRBV6-1; j_call: TRBJ1-2; cdr3_aa: CASTDREIGYTF; cdr3_nt: TGTGCCAGCACCGACAGAGAAATCGGCTACACCTTC
clone_size: -; cdr3_length: 13; d_call: -; v_call: TRBV6-6; j_call: TRBJ2-3; cdr3_aa: CASSYSPGDTQYF; cdr3_nt: TGTGCCAGCAGTTACTCCCCGGGAGATACGCAGTATTTT
clone_size: -; cdr3_length: 17; d_call: TRBD1; v_call: TRBV5-5; j_call: TRBJ1-5; cdr3_aa: CASSLGGEGAPSQPQHF; cdr3_nt: TGTGCCAGCAGCTTGGGGGGTGAGGGGGCGCCGTCTCAGCCCCAGCATTTT
clone_size: -; cdr3_length: 13; d_call: TRBD1; v_call: TRBV2; j_call: TRBJ2-7; cdr3_aa: CASNPTGAYEQYF; cdr3_nt: TGTGCCAGCAACCCGACAGGGGCCTACGAGCAGTACTTC
clone_size: -; cdr3_length: 17; d_call: -; v_call: TRBV2; j_call: TRBJ2-2; cdr3_aa: CASSEAGAGVSGGELFF; cdr3_nt: TGTGCCAGCAGTGAAGCGGGGGCAGGGGTTTCTGGCGGGGAGCTGTTTTTT
clone_size: few; cdr3_length: 14; d_call: TRBD1; v_call: TRBV19; j_call: TRBJ2-3; cdr3_aa: CASADRASTDTQYF; cdr3_nt: TGTGCCAGCGCGGACAGGGCCTCCACAGATACGCAGTATTTT
clone_size: -; cdr3_length: 15; d_call: TRBD1; v_call: TRBV7-3; j_call: TRBJ2-3; cdr3_aa: CASSSTGGCTDTQYF; cdr3_nt: TGTGCCAGCAGCTCCACAGGGGGATGCACAGATACGCAGTATTTT
clone_size: -; cdr3_length: 13; d_call: -; v_call: TRBV29-1; j_call: TRBJ2-7; cdr3_aa: CSVWGDGTYEQYF; cdr3_nt: TGCAGCGTTTGGGGGGACGGGACCTACGAGCAGTACTTC
clone_size: -; cdr3_length: 16; d_call: TRBD1; v_call: TRBV10-3; j_call: TRBJ2-3; cdr3_aa: CAISEKDRVKADTQYF; cdr3_nt: TGTGCCATCAGTGAGAAAGACAGGGTCAAGGCAGATACGCAGTATTTT
clone_size: -; cdr3_length: 15; d_call: -; v_call: TRBV11-2; j_call: TRBJ1-2; cdr3_aa: CASSFSTNDLYSYTF; cdr3_nt: TGTGCCAGCAGCTTCAGTACGAATGACTTATATAGCTACACCTTC
clone_size: -; cdr3_length: 14; d_call: TRBD1; v_call: TRBV6-5; j_call: TRBJ2-4; cdr3_aa: CASSPDRFGDIQYF; cdr3_nt: TGTGCCAGCAGTCCGGACAGGTTCGGGGACATTCAGTACTTC
clone_size: -; cdr3_length: 15; d_call: -; v_call: TRBV5-1; j_call: TRBJ1-1; cdr3_aa: CASSLEMGLGTEAFF; cdr3_nt: TGCGCCAGCAGCTTGGAAATGGGGCTGGGCACTGAAGCTTTCTTT
clone_size: -; cdr3_length: 16; d_call: -; v_call: TRBV7-6; j_call: TRBJ1-6; cdr3_aa: CASSLVAGASNSPLHF; cdr3_nt: TGTGCCAGCAGCTTAGTTGCAGGGGCTAGCAATTCACCCCTCCACTTT
clone_size: -; cdr3_length: 11; d_call: TRBD1; v_call: TRBV10-3; j_call: TRBJ1-1; cdr3_aa: CAIGQDWGAFF; cdr3_nt: TGTGCCATCGGACAGGATTGGGGTGCTTTCTTT
clone_size: -; cdr3_length: 17; d_call: -; v_call: TRBV4-1; j_call: TRBJ1-2; cdr3_aa: CASSSSRGAPLNYGYTF; cdr3_nt: TGCGCCAGCAGCTCTTCCCGGGGGGCGCCCCTTAACTATGGCTACACCTTC
clone_size: -; cdr3_length: 14; d_call: TRBD1; v_call: TRBV5-4; j_call: TRBJ2-7; cdr3_aa: CASSLEYRGSEQYF; cdr3_nt: TGTGCCAGCAGCTTGGAGTACAGGGGAAGCGAGCAGTACTTC